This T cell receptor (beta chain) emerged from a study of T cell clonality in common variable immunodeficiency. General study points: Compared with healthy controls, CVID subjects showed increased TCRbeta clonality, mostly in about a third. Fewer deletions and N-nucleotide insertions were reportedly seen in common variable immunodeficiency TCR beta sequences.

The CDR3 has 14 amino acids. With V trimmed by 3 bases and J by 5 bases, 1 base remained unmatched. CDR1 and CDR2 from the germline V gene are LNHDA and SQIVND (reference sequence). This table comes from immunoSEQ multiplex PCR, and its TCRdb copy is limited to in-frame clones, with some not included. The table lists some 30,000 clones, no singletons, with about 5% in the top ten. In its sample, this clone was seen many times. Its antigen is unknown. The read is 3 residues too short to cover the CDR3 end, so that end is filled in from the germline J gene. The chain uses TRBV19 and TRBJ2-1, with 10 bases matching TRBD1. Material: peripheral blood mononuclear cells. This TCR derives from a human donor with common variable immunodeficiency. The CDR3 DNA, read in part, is TGTGCCAGTAGTATGGGACAGGGGAACAATGAG. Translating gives CASSMGQGNNE. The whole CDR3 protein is CASSMGQGNNEQFF. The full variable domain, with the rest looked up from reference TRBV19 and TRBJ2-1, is DGGITQSPKYLFRKEGQNVTLSCEQNLNHDAMYWYRQDPGQGLRLIYYSQIVNDFQKGDIAEGYSVSREKKESFPLTVTSAQKNPTAFYLCASSMGQGNNEQFFGPGTRLTVL.